The 2 T cell receptor beta chains in this list originate from one sample, sequenced in a study of blood T cells in healthy people across ages. It was with a sample-barcoded 5' primer and a J-beta primer mix that a second PCR of roughly 7 to 12 cycles was run. Using its own MiXCR run on the 5' RACE reads, TCRdb lists one record per CDR3 protein. The data hold 800,000 to 950,000 distinct CDR3 sequences, with roughly 43% observed a single time. The specimen sequenced was blood. The receptors were sampled from a man under 40 in good health.

The chain joins TRBV7-2 to TRBJ2-5, with TRBD2 as a possible D gene (6 bases). This CDR3 spans 14 amino acids. V lost 5 bases and J lost 5, with 15 bases in between. Germline V lookup: CDR1 SGHTA, CDR2 FQGNSA. Here the CDR3 reads CASSVGGAVETQYF. CDR3 nucleotide sequence: TGTGCCAGCAGCGTAGGAGGGGCGGTTGAGACCCAGTACTTC.

The chain joins TRBV7-2 to TRBJ2-6, with no clear D. V lost 5 bases and J lost 0, with 11 bases in between. In germline, CDR1 is SGHTA, CDR2 FQGNSA. The CDR3 is 16 amino acids. The CDR3 DNA is TGTGCCAGCAGCATTGGACCGAACTCTGGGGCCAACGTCCTGACTTTC. Translating it yields CASSIGPNSGANVLTF.